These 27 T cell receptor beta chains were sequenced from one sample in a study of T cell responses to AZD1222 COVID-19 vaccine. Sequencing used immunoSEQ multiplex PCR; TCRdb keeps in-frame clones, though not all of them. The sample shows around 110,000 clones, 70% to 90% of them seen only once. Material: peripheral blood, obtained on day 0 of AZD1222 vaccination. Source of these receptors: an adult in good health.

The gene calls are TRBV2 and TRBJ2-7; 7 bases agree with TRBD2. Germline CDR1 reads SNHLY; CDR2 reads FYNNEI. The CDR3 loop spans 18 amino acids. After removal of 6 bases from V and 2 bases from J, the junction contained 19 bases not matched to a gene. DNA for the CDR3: TGTGCCAGCAGAAAGGGGCGGGGGTCCAGGTTATCCCCCTACGAGCAGTACTTC. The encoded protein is CASRKGRGSRLSPYEQYF.

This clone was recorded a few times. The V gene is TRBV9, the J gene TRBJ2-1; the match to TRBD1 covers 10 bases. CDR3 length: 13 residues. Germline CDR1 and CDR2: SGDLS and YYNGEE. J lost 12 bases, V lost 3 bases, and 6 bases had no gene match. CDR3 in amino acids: CASSGTGGKMQFF. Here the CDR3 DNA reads TGTGCCAGCAGCGGGACAGGGGGAAAGATGCAGTTCTTC.

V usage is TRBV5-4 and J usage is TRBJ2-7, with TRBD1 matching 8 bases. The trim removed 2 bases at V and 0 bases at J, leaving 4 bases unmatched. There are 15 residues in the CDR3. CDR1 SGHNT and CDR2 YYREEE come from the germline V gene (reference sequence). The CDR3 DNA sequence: TGTGCCAGCAGCTTAGGACAGGGTAGCTCCTACGAGCAGTACTTC. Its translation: CASSLGQGSSYEQYF.

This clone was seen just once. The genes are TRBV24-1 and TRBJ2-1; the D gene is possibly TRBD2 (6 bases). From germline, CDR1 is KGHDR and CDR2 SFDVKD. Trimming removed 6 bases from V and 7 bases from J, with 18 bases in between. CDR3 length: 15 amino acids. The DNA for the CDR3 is TGTGCCACCAGTTTTTCCGGGAGTCCAAGGAATGAGCAGTTCTTC. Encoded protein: CATSFSGSPRNEQFF.

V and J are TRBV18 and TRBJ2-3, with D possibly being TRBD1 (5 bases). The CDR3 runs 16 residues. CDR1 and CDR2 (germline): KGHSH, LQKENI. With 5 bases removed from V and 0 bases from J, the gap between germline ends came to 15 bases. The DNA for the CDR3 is TGTGCCAGCTCAGGGGCCGGGCACGGTAGCACAGATACGCAGTATTTT. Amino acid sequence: CASSGAGHGSTDTQYF.

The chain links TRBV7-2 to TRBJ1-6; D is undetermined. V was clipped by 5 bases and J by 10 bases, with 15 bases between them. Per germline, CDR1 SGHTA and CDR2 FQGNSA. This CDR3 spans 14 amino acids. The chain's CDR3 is CASSGSYLGSPLHF. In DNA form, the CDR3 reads TGTGCCAGCAGCGGGTCCTACTTAGGGTCACCCCTCCACTTT.

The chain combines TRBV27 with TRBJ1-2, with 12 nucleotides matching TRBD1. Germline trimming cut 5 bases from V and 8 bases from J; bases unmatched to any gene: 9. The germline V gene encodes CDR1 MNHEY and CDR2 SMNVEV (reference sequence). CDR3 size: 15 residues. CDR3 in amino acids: CASSPRGQGARGYTF. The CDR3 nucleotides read TGTGCCAGCAGTCCTCGGGGACAGGGGGCGCGAGGCTACACCTTC.

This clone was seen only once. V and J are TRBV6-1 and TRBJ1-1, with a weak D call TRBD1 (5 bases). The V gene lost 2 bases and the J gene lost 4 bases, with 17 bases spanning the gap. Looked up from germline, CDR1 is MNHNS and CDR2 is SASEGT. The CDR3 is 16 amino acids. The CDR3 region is CASSEHFGRVGTEAFF. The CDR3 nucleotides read TGTGCCAGCAGTGAACACTTTGGCAGGGTCGGCACTGAAGCTTTCTTT.

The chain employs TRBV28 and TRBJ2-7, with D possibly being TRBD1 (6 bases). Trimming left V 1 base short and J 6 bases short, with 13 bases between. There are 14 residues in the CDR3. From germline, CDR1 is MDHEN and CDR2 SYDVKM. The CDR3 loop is CASSLYRQGSEQYF. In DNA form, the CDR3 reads TGTGCCAGCAGTTTATACCGGCAGGGGAGCGAGCAGTACTTC.

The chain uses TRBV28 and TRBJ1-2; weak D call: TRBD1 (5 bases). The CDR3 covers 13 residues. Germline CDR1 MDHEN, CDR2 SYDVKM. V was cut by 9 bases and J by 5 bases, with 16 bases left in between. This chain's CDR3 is CASQAPGIYGYTF. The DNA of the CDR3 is TGTGCCAGTCAGGCCCCAGGGATTTATGGCTACACCTTC.

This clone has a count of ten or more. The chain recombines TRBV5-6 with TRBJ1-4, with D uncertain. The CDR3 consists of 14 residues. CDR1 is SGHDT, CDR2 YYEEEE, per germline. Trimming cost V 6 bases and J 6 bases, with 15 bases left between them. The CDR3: CASTQSGYDEKLFF. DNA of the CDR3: TGTGCCAGCACCCAATCGGGATACGATGAAAAACTGTTTTTT. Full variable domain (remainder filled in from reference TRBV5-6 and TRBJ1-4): DAGVTQSPTHLIKTRGQQVTLRCSPKSGHDTVSWYQQALGQGPQFIFQYYEEEERQRGNFPDRFSGHQFPNYSSELNVNALLLGDSALYLCASTQSGYDEKLFFGSGTQLSVL.

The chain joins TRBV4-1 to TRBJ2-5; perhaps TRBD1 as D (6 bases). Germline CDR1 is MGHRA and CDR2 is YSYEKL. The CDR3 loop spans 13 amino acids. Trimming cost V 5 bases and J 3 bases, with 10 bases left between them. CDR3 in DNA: TGCGCCAGCAGCGCCCGGACAGAAGAGACCCAGTACTTC. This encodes CASSARTEETQYF.

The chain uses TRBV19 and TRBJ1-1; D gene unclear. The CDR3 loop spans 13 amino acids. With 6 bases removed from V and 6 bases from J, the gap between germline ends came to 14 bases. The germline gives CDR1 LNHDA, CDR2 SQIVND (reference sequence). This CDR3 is CASSPSVPAEAFF. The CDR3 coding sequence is TGTGCCAGTAGCCCGTCTGTACCGGCTGAAGCTTTCTTT.

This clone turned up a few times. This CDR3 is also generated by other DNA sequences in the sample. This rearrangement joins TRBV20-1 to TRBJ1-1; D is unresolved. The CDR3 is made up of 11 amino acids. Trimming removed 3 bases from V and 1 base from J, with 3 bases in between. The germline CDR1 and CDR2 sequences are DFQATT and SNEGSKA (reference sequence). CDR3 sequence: CSARKNTEAFF. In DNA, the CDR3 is TGCAGTGCTAGGAAGAACACTGAAGCTTTCTTT.

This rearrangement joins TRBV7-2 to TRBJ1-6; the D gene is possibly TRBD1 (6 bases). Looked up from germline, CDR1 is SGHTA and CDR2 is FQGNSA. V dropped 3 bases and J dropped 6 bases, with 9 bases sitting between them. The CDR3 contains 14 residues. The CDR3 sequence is CASSFLRGNSPLHF. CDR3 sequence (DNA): TGTGCCAGCAGCTTTCTCAGGGGTAATTCACCCCTCCACTTT. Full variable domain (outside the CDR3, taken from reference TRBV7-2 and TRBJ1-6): GAGVSQSPSNKVTEKGKDVELRCDPISGHTALYWYRQSLGQGLEFLIYFQGNSAPDKSGLPSDRFSAERTGGSVSTLTIQRTQQEDSAVYLCASSFLRGNSPLHFGNGTRLTVT.

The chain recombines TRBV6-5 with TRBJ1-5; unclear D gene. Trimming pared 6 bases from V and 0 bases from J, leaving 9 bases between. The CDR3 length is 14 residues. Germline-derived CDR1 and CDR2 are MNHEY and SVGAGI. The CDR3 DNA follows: TGTGCCAGCAGAGTGGACGTTAGCAATCAGCCCCAGCATTTT. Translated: CASRVDVSNQPQHF.

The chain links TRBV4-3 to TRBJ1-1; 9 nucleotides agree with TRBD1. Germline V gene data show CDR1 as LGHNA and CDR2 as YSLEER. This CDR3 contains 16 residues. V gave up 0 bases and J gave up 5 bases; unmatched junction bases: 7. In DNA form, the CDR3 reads TGCGCCAGCAGCCAAGAGGGGACAGGGTGGGGGACTGAAGCTTTCTTT. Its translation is CASSQEGTGWGTEAFF.

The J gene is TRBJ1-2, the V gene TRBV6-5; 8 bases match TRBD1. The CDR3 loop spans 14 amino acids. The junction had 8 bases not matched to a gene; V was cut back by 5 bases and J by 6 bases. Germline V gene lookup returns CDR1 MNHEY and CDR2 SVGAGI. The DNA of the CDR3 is TGTGCCAGCAGTCCTCGGACAGGGAGCGATGGCTACACCTTC. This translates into CASSPRTGSDGYTF.

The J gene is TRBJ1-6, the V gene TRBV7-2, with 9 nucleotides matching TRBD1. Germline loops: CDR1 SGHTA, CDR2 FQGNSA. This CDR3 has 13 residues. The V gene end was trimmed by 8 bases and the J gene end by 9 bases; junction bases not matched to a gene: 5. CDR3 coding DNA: TGTGCCAGCGGGACAGGGTACGGTTCACCCCTCCACTTT. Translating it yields CASGTGYGSPLHF.

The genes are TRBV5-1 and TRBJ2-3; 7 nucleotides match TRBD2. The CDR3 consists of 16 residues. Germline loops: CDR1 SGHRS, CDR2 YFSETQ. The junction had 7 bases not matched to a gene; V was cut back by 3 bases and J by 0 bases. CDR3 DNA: TGCGCCAGCAGCTCCCAGGGAGGGGCTAGCACAGATACGCAGTATTTT. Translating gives CASSSQGGASTDTQYF.

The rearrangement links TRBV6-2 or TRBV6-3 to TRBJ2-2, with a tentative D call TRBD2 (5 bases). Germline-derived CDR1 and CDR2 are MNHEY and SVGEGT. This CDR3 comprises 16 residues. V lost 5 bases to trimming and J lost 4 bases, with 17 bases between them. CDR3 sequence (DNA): TGTGCCAGCAGTCGCCGGCGGGTATATTCCACCGGGGAGCTGTTTTTT. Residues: CASSRRRVYSTGELFF.

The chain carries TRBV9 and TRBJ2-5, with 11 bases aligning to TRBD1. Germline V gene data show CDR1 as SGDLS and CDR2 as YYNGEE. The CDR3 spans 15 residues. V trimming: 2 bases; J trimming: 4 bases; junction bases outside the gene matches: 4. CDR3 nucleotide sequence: TGTGCCAGCAGCGTTCGGGGACAGGGGGGAGAGACCCAGTACTTC. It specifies CASSVRGQGGETQYF.

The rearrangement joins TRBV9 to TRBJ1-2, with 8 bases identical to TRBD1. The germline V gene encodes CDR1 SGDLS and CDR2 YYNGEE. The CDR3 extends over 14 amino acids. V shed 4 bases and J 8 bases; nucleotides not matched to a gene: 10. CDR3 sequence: CASSFSQGARGYTF. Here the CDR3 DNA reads TGTGCCAGCAGCTTTTCCCAGGGGGCCCGGGGCTACACCTTC. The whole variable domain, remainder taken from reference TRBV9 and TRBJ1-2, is DSGVTQTPKHLITATGQRVTLRCSPRSGDLSVYWYQQSLDQGLQFLIQYYNGEERAKGNILERFSAQQFPDLHSELNLSSLELGDSALYFCASSFSQGARGYTFGSGTRLTVV.

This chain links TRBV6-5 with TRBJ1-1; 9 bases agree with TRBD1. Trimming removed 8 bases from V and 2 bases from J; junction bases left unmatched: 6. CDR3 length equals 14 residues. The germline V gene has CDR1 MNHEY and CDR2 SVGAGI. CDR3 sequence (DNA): TGTGCCAGCGAAACAGGGGGCGGTAACACTGAAGCTTTCTTT. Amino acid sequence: CASETGGGNTEAFF.

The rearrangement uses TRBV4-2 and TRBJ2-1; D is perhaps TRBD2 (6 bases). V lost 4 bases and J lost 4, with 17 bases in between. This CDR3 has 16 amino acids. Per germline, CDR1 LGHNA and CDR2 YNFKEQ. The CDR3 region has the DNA TGTGCCAGCAGCCTTGGTGCGGGCGGGGCTTACAATGAGCAGTTCTTC. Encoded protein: CASSLGAGGAYNEQFF.

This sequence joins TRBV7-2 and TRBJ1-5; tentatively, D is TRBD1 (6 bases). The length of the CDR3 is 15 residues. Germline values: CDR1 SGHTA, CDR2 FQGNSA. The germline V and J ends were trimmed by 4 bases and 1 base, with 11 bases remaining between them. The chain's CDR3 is CASSSRTASNQPQHF. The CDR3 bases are TGTGCCAGCAGCTCACGGACAGCAAGCAATCAGCCCCAGCATTTT.

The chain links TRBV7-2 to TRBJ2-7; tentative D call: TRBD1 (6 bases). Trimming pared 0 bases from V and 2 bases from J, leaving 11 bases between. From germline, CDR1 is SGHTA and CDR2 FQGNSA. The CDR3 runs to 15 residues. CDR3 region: CASSLAQGNPYEQYF. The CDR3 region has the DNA TGTGCCAGCAGCTTAGCCCAGGGGAACCCCTACGAGCAGTACTTC.